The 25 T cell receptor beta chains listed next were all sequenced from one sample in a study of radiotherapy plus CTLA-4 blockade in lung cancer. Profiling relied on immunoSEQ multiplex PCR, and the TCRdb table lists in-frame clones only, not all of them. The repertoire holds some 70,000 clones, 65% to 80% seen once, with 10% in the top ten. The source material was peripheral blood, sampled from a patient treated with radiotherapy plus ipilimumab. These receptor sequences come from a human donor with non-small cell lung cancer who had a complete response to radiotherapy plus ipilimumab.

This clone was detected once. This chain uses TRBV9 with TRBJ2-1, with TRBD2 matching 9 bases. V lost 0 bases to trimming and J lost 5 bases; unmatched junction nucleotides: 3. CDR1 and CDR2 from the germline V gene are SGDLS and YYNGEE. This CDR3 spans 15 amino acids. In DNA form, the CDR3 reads TGTGCCAGCAGCGTAGCTAGCGGGATTAACAATGAGCAGTTCTTC. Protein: CASSVASGINNEQFF.

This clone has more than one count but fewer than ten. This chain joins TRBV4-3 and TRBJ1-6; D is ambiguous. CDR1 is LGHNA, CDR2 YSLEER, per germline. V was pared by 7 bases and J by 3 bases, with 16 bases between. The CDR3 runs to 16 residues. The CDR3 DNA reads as TGCGCCAGCAACAACATAGAGGGATACTATAATTCACCCCTCCACTTT. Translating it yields CASNNIEGYYNSPLHF.

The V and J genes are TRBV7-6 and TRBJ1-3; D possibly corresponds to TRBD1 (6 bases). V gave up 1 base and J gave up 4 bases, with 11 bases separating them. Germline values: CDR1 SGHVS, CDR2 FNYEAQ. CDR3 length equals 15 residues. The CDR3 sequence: CASSLGRGRGNTIYF. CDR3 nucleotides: TGTGCCAGCAGCTTAGGGCGGGGGCGAGGAAACACCATATATTTT.

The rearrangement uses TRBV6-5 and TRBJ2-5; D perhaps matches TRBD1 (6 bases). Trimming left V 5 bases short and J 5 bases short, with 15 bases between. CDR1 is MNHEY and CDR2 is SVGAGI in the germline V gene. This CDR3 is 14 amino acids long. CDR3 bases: TGTGCCAGCAGTGCAGGGGCGAGAAGTGAGACCCAGTACTTC. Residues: CASSAGARSETQYF.

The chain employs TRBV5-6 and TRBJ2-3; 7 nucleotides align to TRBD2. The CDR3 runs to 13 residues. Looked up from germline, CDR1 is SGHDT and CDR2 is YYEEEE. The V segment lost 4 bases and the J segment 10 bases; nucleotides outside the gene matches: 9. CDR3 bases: TGTGCCAGCAGCCTGGGAGGGATCAGCGCGCAGTATTTT. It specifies CASSLGGISAQYF.

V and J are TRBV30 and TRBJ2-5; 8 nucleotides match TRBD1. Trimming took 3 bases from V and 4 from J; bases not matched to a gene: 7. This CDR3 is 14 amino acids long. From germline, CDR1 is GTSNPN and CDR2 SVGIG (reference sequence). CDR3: CAWSVIRGRETQYF. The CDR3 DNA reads TGTGCCTGGAGCGTGATCAGGGGGCGAGAGACCCAGTACTTC.

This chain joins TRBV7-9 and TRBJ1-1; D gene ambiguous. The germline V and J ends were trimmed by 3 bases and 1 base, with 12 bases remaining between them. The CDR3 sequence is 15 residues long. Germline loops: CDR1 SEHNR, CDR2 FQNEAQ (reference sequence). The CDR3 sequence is CASSFADGPNTEAFF. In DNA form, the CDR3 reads TGTGCCAGCAGCTTTGCGGACGGACCGAACACTGAAGCTTTCTTT.

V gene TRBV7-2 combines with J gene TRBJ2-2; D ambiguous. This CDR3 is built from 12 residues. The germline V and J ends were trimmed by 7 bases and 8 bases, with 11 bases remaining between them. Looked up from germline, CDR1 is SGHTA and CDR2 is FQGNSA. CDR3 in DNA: TGTGCCAGCACCAAGGCCGGTGGGGAGCTGTTTTTT. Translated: CASTKAGGELFF. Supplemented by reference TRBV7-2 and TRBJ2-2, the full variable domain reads GAGVSQSPSNKVTEKGKDVELRCDPISGHTALYWYRQSLGQGLEFLIYFQGNSAPDKSGLPSDRFSAERTGGSVSTLTIQRTQQEDSAVYLCASTKAGGELFFGEGSRLTVL.

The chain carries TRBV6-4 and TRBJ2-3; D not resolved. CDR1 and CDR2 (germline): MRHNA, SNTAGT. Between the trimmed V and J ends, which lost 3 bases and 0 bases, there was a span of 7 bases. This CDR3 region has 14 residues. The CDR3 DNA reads TGTGCCAGCAGTGAGATGGCTAGCACAGATACGCAGTATTTT. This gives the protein CASSEMASTDTQYF.

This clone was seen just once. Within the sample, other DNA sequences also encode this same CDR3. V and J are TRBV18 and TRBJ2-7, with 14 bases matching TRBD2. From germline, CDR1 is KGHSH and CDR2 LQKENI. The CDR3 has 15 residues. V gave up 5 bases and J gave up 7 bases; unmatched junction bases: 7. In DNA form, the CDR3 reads TGTGCCAGCTCAACCGGGACTAGCGGGAGTCGTGAGCAGTACGTC. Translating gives CASSTGTSGSREQYV.

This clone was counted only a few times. CDR3 sequence: CASSEWGYTF. CDR3 bases: TGTGCCAGCAGTGAATGGGGCTACACCTTC. V is TRBV6-5 and J is TRBJ1-2; D unresolved. The CDR3 extends over 10 amino acids. Trimming stripped 5 bases from V and 8 bases from J, with 6 bases between. CDR1 is MNHEY, CDR2 SVGAGI, per germline.

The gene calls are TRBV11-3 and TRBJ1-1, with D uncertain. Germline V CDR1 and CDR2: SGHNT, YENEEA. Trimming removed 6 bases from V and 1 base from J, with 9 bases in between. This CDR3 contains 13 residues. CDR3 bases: TGTGCCAGCAGTGCAAATGGGAACACTGAAGCTTTCTTT. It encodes CASSANGNTEAFF. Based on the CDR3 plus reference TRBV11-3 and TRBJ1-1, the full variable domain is EAGVVQSPRYKIIEKKQPVAFWCNPISGHNTLYWYLQNLGQGPELLIRYENEEAVDDSQLPKDRFSAERLKGVDSTLKIQPAELGDSAVYLCASSANGNTEAFFGQGTRLTVV.

The CDR3 loop reads CASSIQQSSGNTIYF. CDR3 bases: TGTGCCAGTAGTATACAACAGAGCTCTGGAAACACCATATATTTT. This rearrangement joins TRBV19 to TRBJ1-3; no clear D. The CDR3 is made up of 15 amino acids. Germline assignment: CDR1 LNHDA and CDR2 SQIVND (reference sequence). Trimming shortened V by 2 bases and J by 0 bases, and 8 bases separated the two germline ends.

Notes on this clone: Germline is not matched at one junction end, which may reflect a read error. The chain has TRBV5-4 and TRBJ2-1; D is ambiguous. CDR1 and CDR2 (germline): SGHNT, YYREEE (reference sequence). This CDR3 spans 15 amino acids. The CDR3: CASTLDIGSYNEQFF. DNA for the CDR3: TGTGCCAGCACCTTGGATATAGGTTCCTACAATGAGCAGTTCTTC.

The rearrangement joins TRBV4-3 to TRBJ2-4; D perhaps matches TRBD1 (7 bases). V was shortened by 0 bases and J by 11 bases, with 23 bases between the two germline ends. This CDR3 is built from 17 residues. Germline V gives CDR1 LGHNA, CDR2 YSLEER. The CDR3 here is CASSQEARQGGGSVQYF. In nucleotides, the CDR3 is TGCGCCAGCAGCCAAGAGGCCAGACAGGGAGGTGGAAGCGTTCAGTACTTC.

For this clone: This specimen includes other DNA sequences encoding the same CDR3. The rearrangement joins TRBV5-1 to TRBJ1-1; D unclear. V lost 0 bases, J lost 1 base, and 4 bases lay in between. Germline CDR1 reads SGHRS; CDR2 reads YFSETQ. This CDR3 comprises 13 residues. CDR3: CASSLGGNTEAFF. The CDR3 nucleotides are TGCGCCAGCAGCTTGGGAGGGAACACTGAAGCTTTCTTT. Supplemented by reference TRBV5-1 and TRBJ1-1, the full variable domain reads KAGVTQTPRYLIKTRGQQVTLSCSPISGHRSVSWYQQTPGQGLQFLFEYFSETQRNKGNFPGRFSGRQFSNSRSEMNVSTLELGDSALYLCASSLGGNTEAFFGQGTRLTVV.

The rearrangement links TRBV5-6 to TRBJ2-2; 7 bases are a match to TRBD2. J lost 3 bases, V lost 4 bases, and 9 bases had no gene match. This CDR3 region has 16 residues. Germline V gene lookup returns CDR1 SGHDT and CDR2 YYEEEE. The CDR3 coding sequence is TGTGCCAGCAGCCTCACACCCGGGGGGTACACCGGGGAGCTGTTTTTT. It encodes CASSLTPGGYTGELFF.

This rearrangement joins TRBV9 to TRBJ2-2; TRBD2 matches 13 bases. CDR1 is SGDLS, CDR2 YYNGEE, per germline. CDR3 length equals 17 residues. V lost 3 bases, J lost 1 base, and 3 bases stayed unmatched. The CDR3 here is CASSARTSGRNTGELFF. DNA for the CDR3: TGTGCCAGCAGCGCCCGGACTAGCGGGAGGAACACCGGGGAGCTGTTTTTT.

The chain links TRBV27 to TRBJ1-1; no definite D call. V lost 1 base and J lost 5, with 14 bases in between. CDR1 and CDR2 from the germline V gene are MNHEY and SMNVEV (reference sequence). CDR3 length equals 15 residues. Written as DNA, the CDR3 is TGTGCCAGCAGTTTATTCCGGTCAGGTGGAACTGAAGCTTTCTTT. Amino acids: CASSLFRSGGTEAFF.

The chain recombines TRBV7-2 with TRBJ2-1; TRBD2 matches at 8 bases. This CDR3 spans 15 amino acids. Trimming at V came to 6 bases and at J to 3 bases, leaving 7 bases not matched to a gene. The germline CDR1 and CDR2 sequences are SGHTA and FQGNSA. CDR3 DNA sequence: TGTGCCAGCAGTATTAAAAGCGGGGGCTACAATGAGCAGTTCTTC. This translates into CASSIKSGGYNEQFF. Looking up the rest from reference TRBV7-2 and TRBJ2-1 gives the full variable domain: GAGVSQSPSNKVTEKGKDVELRCDPISGHTALYWYRQSLGQGLEFLIYFQGNSAPDKSGLPSDRFSAERTGGSVSTLTIQRTQQEDSAVYLCASSIKSGGYNEQFFGPGTRLTVL.

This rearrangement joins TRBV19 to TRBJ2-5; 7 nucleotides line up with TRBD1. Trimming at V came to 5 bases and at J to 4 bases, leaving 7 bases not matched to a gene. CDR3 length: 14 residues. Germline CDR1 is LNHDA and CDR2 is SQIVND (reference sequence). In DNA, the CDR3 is TGTGCCAGTAGTTCTTCAGGGGGTATAGAGACCCAGTACTTC. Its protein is CASSSSGGIETQYF.

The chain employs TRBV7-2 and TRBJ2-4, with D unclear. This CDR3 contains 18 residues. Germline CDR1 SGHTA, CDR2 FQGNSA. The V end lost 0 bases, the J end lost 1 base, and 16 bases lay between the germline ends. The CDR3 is CASSLAVRSSRAKNIQYF. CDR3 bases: TGTGCCAGCAGCTTAGCTGTGAGATCCTCACGGGCCAAAAACATTCAGTACTTC.

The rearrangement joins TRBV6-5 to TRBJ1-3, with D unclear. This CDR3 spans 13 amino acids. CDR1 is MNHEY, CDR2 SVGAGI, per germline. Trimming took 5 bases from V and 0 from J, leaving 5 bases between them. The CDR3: CASSSSSGNTIYF. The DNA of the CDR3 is TGTGCCAGCAGTAGCAGCTCTGGAAACACCATATATTTT.

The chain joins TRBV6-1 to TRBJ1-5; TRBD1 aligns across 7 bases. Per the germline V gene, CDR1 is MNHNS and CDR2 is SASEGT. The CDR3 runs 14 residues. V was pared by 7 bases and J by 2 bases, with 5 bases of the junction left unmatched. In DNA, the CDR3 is TGTGCCAGCAACTTAGACAGGGGCAATCAGCCCCAGCATTTT. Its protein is CASNLDRGNQPQHF.

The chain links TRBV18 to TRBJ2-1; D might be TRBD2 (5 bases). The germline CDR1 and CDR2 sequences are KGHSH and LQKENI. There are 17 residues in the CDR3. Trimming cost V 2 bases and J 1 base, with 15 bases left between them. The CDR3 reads CASSPRSPGMSYNEQFF. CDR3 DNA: TGTGCCAGCTCACCAAGGTCGCCCGGGATGTCCTACAATGAGCAGTTCTTC.